This T cell receptor beta chain stems from a study of blood T cell repertoires in COVID-19 (dated by TCRdb to 2020 to 2022). In the study overall: Samples from collaborators originated in the United States, Italy and Spain and spanned both the acute and convalescent phases of COVID-19. Sample metadata almost always included a de-identified subject ID, COVID-19 status, age in years and sex. Deeply sampled blood TCRbeta repertoires from subjects exposed to, actively infected with, or recovered from COVID-19 were included in the dataset. Where available, HLA class I and class II types were taken from metadata supplied by the sample provider and were not determined by assay-based typing. The samples were drawn from the first 160 participants of the ongoing ImmuneRACE study and from about 1,200 subjects provided by 6 global collaborators. The material from the prospective study consisted of cDNA or gDNA derived from T cells, B-cell-depleted T cells, or PBMCs. The repertoires were released in a freely available public database intended as a resource for research on the immune response to SARS-CoV-2.

The collaborating institutions used their own protocols to collect whole blood in K2EDTA tubes. For TCRbeta analysis, collaborators shipped samples in one of three forms: frozen whole blood, isolated PBMCs, or DNA extracted from either of those sample types. TCRbeta CDR3 regions were amplified from genomic DNA by means of the immunoSEQ Assay, a bias-controlled multiplex PCR. The study's processing was this. The number of nucleated cells in each sample was estimated by amplification of reference gene primers within the assay. To quantify the absolute abundance of each unique TCRbeta CDR3 rearrangement, sequence reads were collapsed and filtered. For each sample, productive Simpson clonality was calculated as the square root of Simpson's diversity index over productive rearrangements. TCRdb mirrors the immuneACCESS table, restricted to in-frame sequences. Some clones are absent from its copies; in checked studies, under half trace to an unresolved V gene, and the reason for the others is unknown. V and J calls plus clone size are reproduced from that table; the DNA served to infer D and trimming. The sample data list about 66,000 clones, and over 75% of these were observed just once. Approximately 3.5% of the sample is taken by the ten largest.

The table lists this clone with a count of one. There is no known antigen for this receptor. Within one base of it there is no much larger clone, and no base qualities were kept. V and J lose 3 bases and 9 bases, and a span of 23 bases separates them. As encoded in the germline V gene, CDR1 is KGHSY while CDR2 is FQNENV. Spanning cysteine to phenylalanine, the CDR3 consists of 16 amino acids. The only DNA kept is the CDR3, 48 bases in frame from the first base. Study-wide findings and limitations: How much clinical and demographic metadata was included differed by source and by participant, and the metadata was provided uncurated.

The rearranged chain carries TRBV16 and TRBJ1-2, and the D gene may be TRBD1, 5 bases matching. Sequencing was carried out using peripheral blood. The sequence was obtained from a man aged 70 or older with acute or convalescent COVID-19. CDR3 loop: CASSHQGSSGQRRYTF. The bases read TGTGCCAGCAGCCACCAGGGCTCCTCCGGCCAAAGACGCTACACCTTC.